Listed below are T cell receptor beta chains from one sample, sequenced in a study of blood T cell repertoires in COVID-19. The repertoire was sequenced with immunoSEQ multiplex PCR; TCRdb's copy has only in-frame clones and lacks some. This table has about 240,000 clones, more than 70% appearing once. Sequencing input: peripheral blood. These receptors all come from a middle-aged woman who had recovered from COVID-19. Each CDR3 is given with its conserved first and last residue. D genes are given only for firm matches. The size of a clone is reported for some rows only, either as once, few or many, or as a class for expanded clones.

J gene | V gene | clone size | D gene | CDR3 DNA | CDR3 protein
TRBJ1-1 | TRBV7-6 | . | . | TGTGCCAGCAGCTTACCGGAGGACACTGAAGCTTTCTTT | CASSLPEDTEAFF
TRBJ2-1 | TRBV12-5 | once | TRBD2 | TGTGCTAGTGGTTTCACCGGGACTAGCGGCATCCCCACGTACAATGAGCAGTTCTTC | CASGFTGTSGIPTYNEQFF
TRBJ2-7 | TRBV5-1 | . | TRBD2 | TGCGCCAGCAGTTGGGGGGGTTCCTACGAGCAGTACTTC | CASSWGGSYEQYF
TRBJ1-1 | TRBV4-3 | . | . | TGCGCCAGCAGCACCCGGACAGCGAACACTGAAGCTTTCTTT | CASSTRTANTEAFF
TRBJ2-1 | TRBV12-3/TRBV12-4 | . | . | TGTGCCAGCAGTTTAGTCTCGGGTAATGAGCAGTTCTTC | CASSLVSGNEQFF
TRBJ2-7 | TRBV11-2 | . | . | TGTGCCAGCAGCTTAGTAAGGGGTTTGGGCGAGCAGTACTTC | CASSLVRGLGEQYF
TRBJ1-1 | TRBV7-2 | once | TRBD1 | TGTGCCAGCAGCTTAAAAAGGGGGCGGGAAGCTTTCTTT | CASSLKRGREAFF
TRBJ1-3 | TRBV5-1 | . | TRBD1 | TGCGCCAGCAGCCCGACTGGACAGGGTACTGGAAACACCATATATTTT | CASSPTGQGTGNTIYF
TRBJ2-7 | TRBV10-3 | few | TRBD2 | TGTGCCATCAGTGGGGCTGCGCACGCGGGGGGAATGGACTCCTACGAGCAGTACTTC | CAISGAAHAGGMDSYEQYF
TRBJ2-6 | TRBV7-2 | . | . | TGTGCCAGCAGCTTAGCCCCAGGGCCCTCTGGGGCCAACGTCCTGACTTTC | CASSLAPGPSGANVLTF
TRBJ2-1 | TRBV14 | . | . | TGTGCCAGCAGCCTTGGAGTAGCGCCCTACAATGAGCAGTTCTTC | CASSLGVAPYNEQFF
TRBJ2-2 | TRBV24-1 | . | TRBD1 | TGTGCCACCAGTGATGGGACCGGACAGGGGTCCGGGGAGCTGTTTTTT | CATSDGTGQGSGELFF
TRBJ2-1 | TRBV5-8 | . | TRBD2 | TGTGCCAGCAGCGGCCGTTCGTGGACTAGCGGCCGGAAGGGCAATGAGCAGTTCTTC | CASSGRSWTSGRKGNEQFF
TRBJ1-4 | TRBV3-1/TRBV3-2 | few | . | TGTGCCAGCAGCCAAGATCGGGGAGGGCTAGGTGAAAAACTGTTTTTT | CASSQDRGGLGEKLFF
TRBJ2-5 | TRBV5-1 | . | TRBD2 | TGCGCCAGCAGCCCCGGGGGGGCCAACCAAGAGACCCAGTACTTC | CASSPGGANQETQYF
TRBJ2-2 | TRBV29-1 | . | TRBD1 | TGCAGCTACACGGACAGGGGATCCGGGGAGCTGTTTTTT | CSYTDRGSGELFF
TRBJ2-3 | TRBV30 | . | . | TGTGCCTGGAGCGACCAGGGGTTTAGCACAGATACGCAGTATTTT | CAWSDQGFSTDTQYF
TRBJ2-7 | TRBV11-2 | . | . | TGTGCCAGCAGCTTAGGCGCTACCTACGAGCAGTACTTC | CASSLGATYEQYF
TRBJ1-6 | TRBV27 | once | . | TGTGCCAGCAGGGTTCGGGGTTCACCCCTCCACTTT | CASRVRGSPLHF
TRBJ2-1 | TRBV9 | few | . | TGTGCCAGCAGCGTAGCGGGGGGCCGGGAGCAGTTCTTC | CASSVAGGREQFF
TRBJ1-1 | TRBV6-5 | . | TRBD1 | TGTGCCAGCAGTTACTCGGGGACAGGGAGGAGGGGTGAAGCTTTCTTT | CASSYSGTGRRGEAFF
TRBJ2-1 | TRBV20-1 | . | TRBD2 | TGCAGTGCTAGTCCGCGGGAGGGCTCCTACAATGAGCAGTTCTTC | CSASPREGSYNEQFF
TRBJ1-5 | TRBV27 | . | . | TGTGCCAGCAGATCAGAATCAGGCAATCAGCCCCAGCATTTT | CASRSESGNQPQHF
TRBJ1-2 | TRBV19 | . | . | TGTGCCAGTAAGGCAGGGAATTATGGCTACACCTTC | CASKAGNYGYTF
TRBJ1-5 | TRBV6-5 | . | . | TGTGCCAGCAGTTTTGGGGGGGCTGGGCAGCCCCAGCATTTT | CASSFGGAGQPQHF
TRBJ1-1 | TRBV29-1 | . | TRBD1 | TGCAGCGTCCCTAGGGACAGGGCGAACACTGAAGCTTTCTTT | CSVPRDRANTEAFF
TRBJ2-3 | TRBV5-1 | . | TRBD2 | TGCGCCAGCAGGCGGGAGGGCACAGATACGCAGTATTTT | CASRREGTDTQYF
TRBJ2-1 | TRBV7-7 | once | . | TGTGCTAGCAGCTTAGGTCTGGGGCGGGAGCAGTTCTTC | CASSLGLGREQFF
TRBJ1-4 | TRBV2 | . | . | TGTGCCAGCTGGCAGTCCAATAATGAAAAACTGTTTTTT | CASWQSNNEKLFF
TRBJ1-2 | TRBV27 | . | . | TGTGCCAGCCAAATGGGGGCGAACTATGGCTACACCTTC | CASQMGANYGYTF
TRBJ2-5 | TRBV11-3 | . | . | TGTGCCAGCAGCTTAGGGGCTAGCTCGGACCTGGGAGAGACCCAGTACTTC | CASSLGASSDLGETQYF